This passage covers 23 T cell receptor beta chains from one sample sequenced in a study of shared clonotypes between healthy human individuals. Some clones are missing from TCRdb's copy, which holds only in-frame ones; the method was immunoSEQ multiplex PCR. The sample holds about 660,000 clones, approximately 74% seen once. The sequenced sample consisted of memory CD4+ T cells sorted from blood. Subset noted: CD45RA-negative fraction. Receptors were obtained from a woman aged 30 to 39 in good health.

This clone has a handful of counts. The sample contains more than one DNA sequence encoding this CDR3. The V gene is TRBV7-9, the J gene TRBJ1-4; 10 nucleotides match TRBD1. Germline assignment: CDR1 SEHNR and CDR2 FQNEAQ (reference sequence). Trimming cost V 5 bases and J 4 bases; bases outside gene matches: 1. This CDR3 has 14 amino acids. The CDR3 coding sequence is TGTGCCAGCAGCCGGGACAGGGGTAATGAAAAACTGTTTTTT. Translating it yields CASSRDRGNEKLFF.

This clone has a count of ten or more. This chain connects TRBV7-9 to TRBJ1-3; a weak D match, TRBD1 (5 bases). Per the germline V gene, CDR1 is SEHNR and CDR2 is FQNEAQ (reference sequence). The ends were cut back, 4 bases at V and 2 bases at J, with 15 bases in the middle. The CDR3 consists of 16 residues. Written as DNA, the CDR3 is TGTGCCAGCAGCTCCCTCAAATCGGGGCCTGGAAACACCATATATTTT. It encodes CASSSLKSGPGNTIYF.

The CDR3 sequence is CASSARDRAPGANVLTF. The CDR3 coding sequence is TGTGCCAGCAGCGCGCGGGACAGGGCCCCTGGGGCCAACGTCCTGACTTTC. The chain employs TRBV11-1 and TRBJ2-6, with 9 bases aligning to TRBD1. The V gene end was trimmed by 5 bases and the J gene end by 2 bases; junction bases not matched to a gene: 7. There are 17 residues in the CDR3. Germline lookup yields CDR1 SGHAT and CDR2 FQDESV (reference sequence). Drawing the rest from reference TRBV11-1 and TRBJ2-6, the complete variable domain is EAEVAQSPRYKITEKSQAVAFWCDPISGHATLYWYRQILGQGPELLVQFQDESVVDDSQLPKDRFSAERLKGVDSTLKIQPAELGDSAMYLCASSARDRAPGANVLTFGAGSRLTVL.

This chain links TRBV9 with TRBJ2-6, with D unresolved. Germline loops: CDR1 SGDLS, CDR2 YYNGEE. The CDR3 has 15 residues. V was pared by 4 bases and J by 0 bases, with 8 bases between. Here the CDR3 DNA reads TGTGCCAGCAGCCTTTTCTCCTCTGGGGCCAACGTCCTGACTTTC. It yields the protein CASSLFSSGANVLTF.

This sequence joins TRBV11-2 and TRBJ2-7; D is possibly TRBD2 (6 bases). Germline CDR1 reads SGHAT; CDR2 reads FQNNGV. The CDR3 spans 16 residues. The germline V and J ends were trimmed by 5 bases and 0 bases, with 17 bases remaining between them. For the CDR3, the DNA is TGTGCCAGCAGCCCCTCCAAGCGGGCCTACTCCTACGAGCAGTACTTC. Translating it yields CASSPSKRAYSYEQYF.

The chain couples TRBV7-8 to TRBJ2-7; TRBD2 matches at 14 bases. With 5 bases clipped from V and 3 bases from J, the junction kept 6 bases outside the gene matches. Per the germline V gene, CDR1 is SGHVS and CDR2 is FQNEAQ. The CDR3 spans 16 residues. The CDR3 DNA follows: TGTGCCAGCAGCAGGACCGGGACTAGCGGGAGCTACGAGCAGTACTTC. It translates to CASSRTGTSGSYEQYF.

Points on this clone: This CDR3 is also generated by other DNA sequences in the sample. The CDR3 DNA is TGTGCCAGCAGTCAAGGGTATAATCAGCCCCAGCATTTT. It codes for CASSQGYNQPQHF. The genes are TRBV2 and TRBJ1-5, with D uncertain. CDR3 length: 13 residues. Trimming pared 5 bases from V and 4 bases from J, leaving 9 bases between. The V gene's germline CDR1 is SNHLY and CDR2 FYNNEI.

This clone has only a few counts. CDR3 residues: CASTPGPEPNTEAFF. The DNA for the CDR3 is TGTGCCAGCACGCCGGGACCGGAGCCGAACACTGAAGCTTTCTTT. V usage is TRBV6-4 and J usage is TRBJ1-1; possible D gene TRBD1, 5 bases. V lost 7 bases and J lost 1, with 16 bases in between. The CDR3 runs to 15 residues. Germline V gene lookup returns CDR1 MRHNA and CDR2 SNTAGT.

This sequence joins TRBV18 and TRBJ2-7; D might be TRBD2 (5 bases). CDR1 and CDR2 from the germline V gene are KGHSH and LQKENI. CDR3 length equals 13 residues. V gave up 0 bases and J gave up 6 bases, with 9 bases separating them. Here the CDR3 reads CASSPPGMREQYF. CDR3 in DNA: TGTGCCAGCTCACCACCCGGGATGCGCGAGCAGTACTTC.

The chain carries TRBV7-3 and TRBJ2-5; D is possibly TRBD1 (5 bases). The CDR3 covers 13 residues. V lost 4 bases and J lost 3, with 9 bases in between. Germline V gene sequence: CDR1 SGHTA, CDR2 FQGTGA. CDR3 coding DNA: TGTGCCAGCAGCTGGACACGGGAAGAGACCCAGTACTTC. This codes for CASSWTREETQYF. Variable domain in full (rest from reference TRBV7-3 and TRBJ2-5): GAGVSQTPSNKVTEKGKYVELRCDPISGHTALYWYRQSLGQGPEFLIYFQGTGAADDSGLPNDRFFAVRPEGSVSTLKIQRTERGDSAVYLCASSWTREETQYFGPGTRLLVL.

This CDR3 reads CASRGGTNPYEQYF. Here the CDR3 DNA reads TGTGCCAGCAGGGGGGGGACCAACCCCTACGAGCAGTACTTC. The chain links TRBV28 to TRBJ2-7; 7 bases are a match to TRBD2. The trim removed 6 bases at V and 2 bases at J, leaving 7 bases unmatched. Looked up from germline, CDR1 is MDHEN and CDR2 is SYDVKM. This CDR3 has 14 residues.

This sequence joins TRBV5-1 and TRBJ1-1; D is possibly TRBD1 (5 bases). Per the germline V gene, CDR1 is SGHRS and CDR2 is YFSETQ. V lost 7 bases to trimming and J lost 1 base, with 8 bases between them. This CDR3 has 12 amino acids. This CDR3 reads CASGTGNTEAFF. Written as DNA, the CDR3 is TGCGCCAGCGGGACGGGGAACACTGAAGCTTTCTTT. The full variable domain, in which reference TRBV5-1 and TRBJ1-1 provide the parts outside the CDR3, is KAGVTQTPRYLIKTRGQQVTLSCSPISGHRSVSWYQQTPGQGLQFLFEYFSETQRNKGNFPGRFSGRQFSNSRSEMNVSTLELGDSALYLCASGTGNTEAFFGQGTRLTVV.

The rearrangement links TRBV6-1 to TRBJ1-5, with D hard to call. V lost 4 bases to trimming and J lost 9 bases, with 16 bases between them. Per the germline V gene, CDR1 is MNHNS and CDR2 is SASEGT. The CDR3 extends over 14 amino acids. CDR3 in DNA: TGTGCCAGCAGTGCCGGGCGGGGTATTCGGCCCCAGCATTTT. It encodes CASSAGRGIRPQHF.

The J gene is TRBJ2-1, the V gene TRBV9; 12 nucleotides agree with TRBD2. V dropped 0 bases and J dropped 3; count of bases not matched to a gene: 10. This CDR3 has 19 residues. CDR1 is SGDLS, CDR2 YYNGEE, per germline. The CDR3 sequence: CASSVATEASGRVYNEQFF. CDR3 nucleotide sequence: TGTGCCAGCAGCGTAGCTACGGAGGCTAGCGGGAGGGTCTACAATGAGCAGTTCTTC.

This rearrangement joins TRBV30 to TRBJ1-1, with TRBD1 identical over 8 bases. After removal of 5 bases from V and 3 bases from J, the junction contained 11 bases not matched to a gene. This CDR3 contains 15 residues. The germline V gene has CDR1 GTSNPN and CDR2 SVGIG (reference sequence). The CDR3 is CAWQLRGQRYTEAFF. The DNA for the CDR3 is TGTGCCTGGCAACTCAGGGGGCAGCGTTACACTGAAGCTTTCTTT.

The chain combines TRBV5-1 with TRBJ2-5; D is possibly TRBD2 (5 bases). The CDR3 sequence is 15 residues long. V gave up 0 bases and J gave up 5 bases, with 14 bases separating them. The germline gives CDR1 SGHRS, CDR2 YFSETQ. CDR3 sequence (DNA): TGCGCCAGCAGCTTGGGTAGCGTCGGAACGGAGACCCAGTACTTC. Translation gives CASSLGSVGTETQYF.

The genes are TRBV19 and TRBJ2-1; 10 nucleotides line up with TRBD2. Trimming at V came to 6 bases and at J to 2 bases, leaving 4 bases not matched to a gene. CDR1 LNHDA and CDR2 SQIVND come from the germline V gene (reference sequence). This CDR3 spans 15 amino acids. This CDR3 is CASRQTSGTYNEQFF. CDR3 DNA sequence: TGTGCCAGTAGGCAAACTAGCGGGACCTACAATGAGCAGTTCTTC.

The chain couples TRBV7-9 to TRBJ1-2; D gene unclear. V gave up 5 bases and J gave up 8 bases, with 12 bases separating them. The CDR3 is 12 amino acids. The germline V gene encodes CDR1 SEHNR and CDR2 FQNEAQ (reference sequence). Here the CDR3 reads CASSRTDRGYTF. DNA of the CDR3: TGTGCCAGCAGCCGAACGGACCGGGGCTACACCTTC. Looking up the rest from reference TRBV7-9 and TRBJ1-2 gives the full variable domain: DTGVSQNPRHKITKRGQNVTFRCDPISEHNRLYWYRQTLGQGPEFLTYFQNEAQLEKSRLLSDRFSAERPKGSFSTLEIQRTEQGDSAMYLCASSRTDRGYTFGSGTRLTVV.

This clone appeared a few times. The rearrangement uses TRBV11-3 and TRBJ2-1; 7 nucleotides align to TRBD2. Trimming took 3 bases from V and 4 from J; bases not matched to a gene: 6. This CDR3 is 15 amino acids long. Germline-derived CDR1 and CDR2 are SGHNT and YENEEA. The CDR3 DNA follows: TGTGCCAGCAGCTTTGGGGAGGGACTATACAATGAGCAGTTCTTC. Amino acids: CASSFGEGLYNEQFF.

This clone showed up just a few times. The chain carries TRBV27 and TRBJ2-2, with 8 bases matching TRBD1. V shed 7 bases and J 4 bases; nucleotides not matched to a gene: 8. The CDR3 spans 15 residues. The germline CDR1 and CDR2 sequences are MNHEY and SMNVEV (reference sequence). The DNA for the CDR3 is TGTGCCAGCATTGACAGGGGAGTGCGCACCGGGGAGCTGTTTTTT. Amino acids: CASIDRGVRTGELFF.

This clone was seen more than once but under ten times. J is TRBJ1-1 and V is TRBV4-2; TRBD1 matches 8 bases. The ends lost 3 bases at V and 1 base at J; junction bases unmatched: 10. The CDR3 runs 17 residues. In germline, CDR1 is LGHNA, CDR2 YNFKEQ. The CDR3, as DNA: TGTGCCAGCAGCCACTTAGGACAGGGATATGGGAACACTGAAGCTTTCTTT. This sequence encodes CASSHLGQGYGNTEAFF.

This clone was recorded only once. This chain uses TRBV11-2 with TRBJ2-1; D is undetermined. The CDR3 is made up of 11 amino acids. V lost 2 bases, J lost 8 bases, and 4 bases lay in between. The germline V gene encodes CDR1 SGHAT and CDR2 FQNNGV. CDR3 sequence: CASSLFDEQFF. Here the CDR3 DNA reads TGTGCCAGCAGCTTATTTGATGAGCAGTTCTTC.

This clone was seen a handful of times. Other DNA sequences of this sample code for an identical CDR3. The chain couples TRBV30 to TRBJ2-5, with 11 bases lining up with TRBD2. Trimming took 0 bases from V and 4 from J; bases not matched to a gene: 1. Germline-derived CDR1 and CDR2 are GTSNPN and SVGIG (reference sequence). CDR3 length equals 14 residues. DNA of the CDR3: TGTGCCTGGAGTGTGCTAGCGGGAGGAGAGACCCAGTACTTC. Translating it yields CAWSVLAGGETQYF.